Listed below are T cell receptor beta chains from one sample, sequenced in a study of blood T cells in healthy people across ages. TCRdb redid the calling of the 5' RACE reads with MiXCR, one entry per CDR3 protein. Of approximately 780,000 distinct CDR3 sequences listed, under 30% were seen once; the top ten hold 3%. The data also belong to a second study, concerning T cells of mothers and their children.

Sequencing used blood. The source of these receptors is a boy aged 5-17 years in good health. Each CDR3 is given with its conserved first and last residue. The D gene is left open where the match is weak. Where a row states a size, it is once, few, many or the class of an expanded clone; other rows omit it.

TRBV19,-,TRBJ2-2,-,TGTGCCAGTAGCAAGTCGGTGGATGGCGGGGAGCTGCTTTTT,CASSKSVDGGELLF
TRBV13,TRBD1,TRBJ2-7,-,TGTGCCAGCAGCTTAGGGACAGGGGTTTTGAGCTACGAGCAGTACTTC,CASSLGTGVLSYEQYF
TRBV10-3,TRBD1,TRBJ2-5,-,TGTGCCATCAGGAGCGCCGTCGTGGGACAGACCGGGCAGTACTTC,CAIRSAVVGQTGQYF
TRBV29-1,-,TRBJ2-7,few,TGCAGCTTCGGGGTCTCCTACGAGCAGTACTTC,CSFGVSYEQYF
TRBV5-6,TRBD1,TRBJ1-4,few,TGTGCCAGCAGCTCGACAGGGGGCTCGAATGAAAAACTGTTTTTT,CASSSTGGSNEKLFF
TRBV15,-,TRBJ2-3,few,TGTGCCACCAGCAGAGATCTGGGCGGGGATACGCAGTATTTT,CATSRDLGGDTQYF
TRBV7-9,TRBD2,TRBJ2-1,-,TGTGCCAGCAGCTGGGGAAGTAGCGGGGGCTATTCCTACAATGAGCAGTTCTTC,CASSWGSSGGYSYNEQFF
TRBV7-8,-,TRBJ2-5,few,TGTGCCAGCAGCCCAAGGGGGGGGTCGCCCCAAGAGACCCAGTACTTC,CASSPRGGSPQETQYF
TRBV7-6,-,TRBJ1-4,-,TGTGCCAGCAGCTTAACCGGGACACCTGAAAAACTGTTTTTT,CASSLTGTPEKLFF
TRBV2,TRBD2,TRBJ2-1,-,TGTGCCAGCATGGGACCGGGGGGCTACAATGAGCAGTTCTTC,CASMGPGGYNEQFF
TRBV6-1,-,TRBJ1-4,-,TGTGCCAGCAGCGATAAGCGAGCTAATGAAAAACTGTTTTTT,CASSDKRANEKLFF
TRBV4-1,-,TRBJ2-5,-,TGCGCCAGCAGCCAAGAATTCCCAGGGAAGACCCAGTACTTC,CASSQEFPGKTQYF
TRBV20-1,-,TRBJ2-5,few,TGCAGTGCTAGGGACCGGGACAATCAAGAGACCCAGTACTTC,CSARDRDNQETQYF
TRBV4-1,-,TRBJ1-5,few,TGCGCCAGCAGCCAAGGGGAGAGCAATCAGCCCCAGCATTTT,CASSQGESNQPQHF
TRBV29-1,-,TRBJ2-1,-,TGCAGCTTTGGACGCTGGGTCAGCAATGAGCAGTTCTTC,CSFGRWVSNEQFF
TRBV9,TRBD1,TRBJ2-2,few,TGTGCCAGCAGCGACCCGGACAGGGGACCGAACACCGGGGAGCTGTTTTTT,CASSDPDRGPNTGELFF
TRBV5-1,TRBD1,TRBJ2-5,-,TGCGCCAGCAGACGAGGACAGGGGGCAGCGGAGACCCAGTACTTC,CASRRGQGAAETQYF
TRBV12-3/TRBV12-4,-,TRBJ2-7,-,TGTGCCAGCAGCTCTTCCAGGCGTTCCGTAGGCGAGCAGTACTTC,CASSSSRRSVGEQYF
TRBV20-1,-,TRBJ2-4,-,TGCAGTGCTAGGTTCCCCAAAAACATTCAGTACTTC,CSARFPKNIQYF
TRBV10-3,-,TRBJ1-3,-,TGTGCCATCCACGGGCCCCCTGGAAACACCATATATTTT,CAIHGPPGNTIYF
TRBV12-3/TRBV12-4,-,TRBJ1-2,few,TGTGCCAGCAGTTTCCGACAGACCCCTAACTATGGCTACACCTTC,CASSFRQTPNYGYTF
TRBV28,TRBD1,TRBJ1-6,-,TGTGCCAGCAGGTTAAATCCAGGGGGTAATTCACCCCTCCACTTT,CASRLNPGGNSPLHF
TRBV4-1,-,TRBJ2-3,-,TGCGCCAGCAGCCAAGATACTGGGGCTAGCACAGATACGCAGTATTTT,CASSQDTGASTDTQYF
TRBV10-2,-,TRBJ1-6,few,TGCGCCAGCAGAGCAACCGGGGGTAGTAATTCACCCCTCCACTTT,CASRATGGSNSPLHF
TRBV5-6,-,TRBJ1-4,-,TGTGCCAGCAGCTTGGGACAGGCCTCCGAAAAACTGTTTTTT,CASSLGQASEKLFF
TRBV6-5,-,TRBJ2-2,-,TGTGCCAGCAGTCCTCGGGGGAACGGGGAGCTGTTTTTT,CASSPRGNGELFF
TRBV12-3/TRBV12-4,TRBD1,TRBJ1-2,-,TGTGCCAGCAGTTTAATGGGACAGGGCAATGGCTACACCTTC,CASSLMGQGNGYTF
TRBV6-5,-,TRBJ1-2,-,TGTGCCAGCAGTTACTCAGCGGGGACGTATGGCTACACCTTC,CASSYSAGTYGYTF
TRBV20-1,-,TRBJ1-6,-,TGCAGTGCTAGAGCCCACAGGGCTTCACCCCTCCACTTT,CSARAHRASPLHF
TRBV29-1,TRBD2,TRBJ2-3,-,TGCAGCGTCGAGACTAGCGGGAGGACAGATACGCAGTATTTT,CSVETSGRTDTQYF
TRBV25-1,-,TRBJ2-7,-,TGTGCCAGCAGTGAACCCGGCCAGGCCTACGAGCAGTACTTC,CASSEPGQAYEQYF
TRBV28,-,TRBJ1-1,-,TGTGCCAGCAGTTTAAGAGGTCACAGGGCGGATACTGAAGCTTTCTTT,CASSLRGHRADTEAFF
TRBV3-1,TRBD1,TRBJ1-2,-,TGTGCCAGCAGCCAAGATAAGGGGGCGGAGGGCTACACCTTC,CASSQDKGAEGYTF
TRBV29-1,-,TRBJ1-5,-,TGCAGCGCTGGGTCCCTGGATCAGCCCCAGCATTTT,CSAGSLDQPQHF
TRBV5-1,TRBD1,TRBJ1-2,-,TGCGCCAGCAGCTTCGACAGGGGCCTCTATGGCTACACCTTC,CASSFDRGLYGYTF
TRBV19,TRBD1,TRBJ1-2,few,TGTGCCAGTAGTATATCTACACCTCTGACAGGGGTGGATGGCTACACCTTC,CASSISTPLTGVDGYTF
TRBV6-2/TRBV6-3,-,TRBJ2-7,-,TGTGCCAGCAGCAAGAGACAGCTGGAGGAGCAGTACTTC,CASSKRQLEEQYF
TRBV6-1,TRBD2,TRBJ2-5,few,TGTGCCAGCAGTGAGCTAGCGGGGGAAGGAGAGACCCAGTACTTC,CASSELAGEGETQYF
TRBV12-3/TRBV12-4,TRBD1,TRBJ2-5,few,TGTGCCAGCAGTGTTTCAGGGGGCGCGGAGACCCAGTACTTC,CASSVSGGAETQYF
TRBV10-3,-,TRBJ2-1,-,TGTGCCATCAGTGAAGGTTCGGATGAGCAGTTCTTC,CAISEGSDEQFF
TRBV6-5,TRBD1,TRBJ1-1,few,TGTGCCAGCAGTCCACAAACGACAGGGCGAGGGAAAGCTTTCTTT,CASSPQTTGRGKAFF